One T cell receptor beta chain is described in this entry. What it binds is not known. V was cut by 3 bases and J by 1 base, with 12 bases left in between. Per germline, CDR1 ENHRY and CDR2 SYGVKD. This CDR3 spans 15 amino acids. Unique molecular identifiers were built into the TCR beta cDNA libraries. TCRdb itself ran the PCR reads through MiXCR, one entry per CDR3 protein. In the table there are roughly 670,000 distinct CDR3 sequences, approximately 59% of which are singletons. This record comes from a study of post-analysis software for immune sequencing data. About the research overall: Recorded subtypes: relapsing-remitting, secondary progressive, progressive-relapsing; some patients unannotated. Findings and caveats of the study: With F measure, samples from one preparation batch clustered together strongly. When compared against controls, multiple sclerosis patients showed significantly lower normalized Chao1 diversity. A handful of TRBV segments, including TRBV5-6, TRBV5-1 and TRBV20-1, were more frequent in patients than controls.

The sequenced sample was blood. The chain links TRBV10-3 to TRBJ1-1; possible D gene TRBD1, 5 bases. This receptor was obtained from a girl aged 2 to 10 with multiple sclerosis. CDR3 bases: TGTGCCATCAGTGACCCGGGACGGGGGAACACTGAAGCTTTCTTT. Its protein product is CAISDPGRGNTEAFF.